This entry features one TCR beta chain sequence. The antigen remains undetermined. The record originates from a study of cytomegalovirus exposure and HLA in healthy donors. The PCR contained 60 Vbeta and 13 Jbeta primers. Sequencing used immunoSEQ multiplex PCR; TCRdb keeps in-frame clones, though not all of them. The table has approximately 130,000 clones, 80% to 90% seen once. Broader study findings: Earlier results showed most TCR beta V segments being productive about 87% or about 30% of the time. For cytomegalovirus status, the classifier reportedly gave diagnoses with high specificity and sensitivity. The majority of TCR sequences were rare, yet some public TCRs appeared in many donors.

Germline CDR1 reads MGHRA; CDR2 reads YSYEKL. The CDR3 sequence is 14 residues long. The J segment lost 3 bases and the V segment lost 1 base, leaving 1 base of the junction unmatched. This clonotype originated in a man over 45 in good health and CMV-seronegative. The specimen sequenced was PBMCs. This chain links TRBV4-1 with TRBJ2-5; 8 bases are shared with TRBD1. For the CDR3, the DNA is TGCGCCAGCAGCCAAGTGACAGGGGAAGAGACCCAGTACTTC. The encoded protein is CASSQVTGEETQYF.